A selection of T cell receptor beta chains follows, all from one sample in a study of T-cell reconstitution after alpha-beta-depleted transplantation in children. TCRdb called the PCR reads again in MiXCR, with one record for every CDR3 protein. The sample carries hundreds of thousands of distinct CDR3 sequences, roughly 14% recorded once. Specimen: PBMCs, collected before TCRalphabeta/CD19-depleted stem cell transplant. Every receptor here comes from a girl aged 2-10 years with congenital amegakaryocytic thrombocytopenia, due to receive a stem cell transplant. Each CDR3 is given with its conserved first and last residue. Each record gives: J gene, clone size, V gene, D gene, CDR3 DNA, CDR3 protein. D genes are given only for firm matches. Part of the rows lack a size; the others show once, few, many or a class for expanded clones.

TRBJ2-1 many TRBV5-5 . TGTGCCAGCACCATATCGGGGGATCGCTCCTACAATGAGCAGTTCTTC CASTISGDRSYNEQFF
TRBJ1-2 many TRBV12-3/TRBV12-4 . TGTGCCAGCACCATAAACCCGGGGTATGGCTACACCTTC CASTINPGYGYTF
TRBJ2-3 many TRBV30 TRBD2 TGTGCCTGGAGCCGAGATAGCGGGAGTGGGAAAGATACGCAGTATTTT CAWSRDSGSGKDTQYF
TRBJ2-1 . TRBV12-3/TRBV12-4 TRBD2 TGTGCCAGCAGTCCATTTTCCGAGTGGGAGGGCTACAATGAGCAGTTCTTC CASSPFSEWEGYNEQFF
TRBJ1-2 few TRBV30 . TGTGCCTGCCATCCCGGAGCTAACTATGGCTACACCTTC CACHPGANYGYTF
TRBJ1-2 many TRBV28 . TGTGCCAGCAGTTTGGGCAGTTTCTACGGTGGCTACACCTTC CASSLGSFYGGYTF
TRBJ2-5 few TRBV12-3/TRBV12-4 . TGTGCCACAGGAGGGGAGGTGGGAGAGACCCAGTACTTC CATGGEVGETQYF
TRBJ2-3 many TRBV29-1 TRBD1 TGCAGCGTCGACAGGGCGGATACGCAGTATTTT CSVDRADTQYF
TRBJ2-7 many TRBV5-1 . TGCGCCAGCAGCGTCGACAGAGTACAAGAAGGGGACTTC CASSVDRVQEGDF
TRBJ2-7 few TRBV5-1 TRBD2 TGCGCCAGCAGCTTTAAGGCGGGAGGCGACGAGCAGTACTTC CASSFKAGGDEQYF
TRBJ2-5 few TRBV5-1 . TGCGCCAGCAGCAGCTTTGGTGGAACACAAGAGACCCAGTACTTC CASSSFGGTQETQYF
TRBJ2-2 . TRBV4-1 . TGCGCCAGCAGCCAAACCCGTCCCACCGGGGAGCTGTTTTTT CASSQTRPTGELFF
TRBJ1-4 many TRBV12-3/TRBV12-4 . TGTGCCAGCAGCCCTACACAGGGCGGTAGGGAAAAACTGTTTTTT CASSPTQGGREKLFF
TRBJ1-2 few TRBV5-1 . TGCGCCAGCAGCCCGCGTGAGGGGTTGGGTGGCTACACCTTC CASSPREGLGGYTF
TRBJ2-5 . TRBV20-1 TRBD2 TGCAGTGCTAATAGCGGGAGGGCGCTAGAAGAGACCCAGTACTTC CSANSGRALEETQYF
TRBJ1-1 many TRBV27 TRBD1 TGTGCCAGCAGTCCCTGGGACAGGGGCGGCACTGAAGCTTTCTTT CASSPWDRGGTEAFF
TRBJ2-5 . TRBV29-1 . TGCAGCGTTGATGGGCGGGCAGAACTGCCGGAGACCCAGTACTTC CSVDGRAELPETQYF
TRBJ1-5 few TRBV21-1 . TGTGCCAGCAGCAAACGGAGGGGGGGACTTCAGCCCCAGCATTTT CASSKRRGGLQPQHF
TRBJ1-2 few TRBV20-1 . TGCAGTGCTAGGCCCGACAACTATGGCTACACCTTC CSARPDNYGYTF
TRBJ2-3 few TRBV20-1 TRBD1 TGCAGTGCCGAAGATAATTCCGGGACAGGGAAGAATACGCAGTATTTT CSAEDNSGTGKNTQYF
TRBJ1-4 many TRBV6-1 . TGTGCCAGCAGTGAGGCTAGTCCCCAAGTCGCACTGTTTTTT CASSEASPQVALFF
TRBJ1-1 . TRBV20-1 TRBD1 TGCAGTGCTAGAGATCAGAGGACAGGTTCTTTTGAAGCTTTCTTT CSARDQRTGSFEAFF
TRBJ2-7 . TRBV7-9 TRBD2 TGTGCCAGCAGCTCGTCCAATCTAGCGGCCTACGAGCAGTACTTC CASSSSNLAAYEQYF
TRBJ1-1 many TRBV7-9 . TGTGCCAGCAGCAAGTACCCTTGGGCTTTCTTT CASSKYPWAFF
TRBJ2-7 . TRBV10-3 . TGTGCCATCAGTGATGACCGGCCAGGGGAGCAGTACTTC CAISDDRPGEQYF
TRBJ2-3 many TRBV4-1 . TGCGCCAGCAGCCAATTGGCCGGGCCCAGCGGAGATACGCAGTATTTT CASSQLAGPSGDTQYF
TRBJ1-2 few TRBV30 . TGTGCCTTTAGCGTGGGCGGAGGCTACACCTTC CAFSVGGGYTF
TRBJ2-7 . TRBV12-3/TRBV12-4 TRBD2 TGTGCCAGCAGTACCGGGACTAGCGGGGCCTACGAGCAGCACTTC CASSTGTSGAYEQHF
TRBJ1-6 . TRBV5-1 . TGCGCCAGCAGCTCGAGGGGGTGGAATTCACCCCTCCACTTT CASSSRGWNSPLHF
TRBJ1-2 . TRBV20-1 . TGCAGTGCTAGAGTGACCTATGGCTACACCTTC CSARVTYGYTF
TRBJ2-2 many TRBV29-1 . TGCAGCGTTGAGGAGACAGGACGTGCCGGGGAGCTGTTTTTT CSVEETGRAGELFF
TRBJ1-1 many TRBV27 . TGTGCCAGCAGTTCCGTAAGGGGCACTGAAGCTTTCTTT CASSSVRGTEAFF
TRBJ2-5 . TRBV29-1 TRBD1 TGCAGCGTGGTGACAGGGGGAGGTCGAGAGACCCAGTACTTC CSVVTGGGRETQYF
TRBJ1-6 many TRBV13 TRBD1 TGTGCCAGCACCAACAGACAGGGAGGAAATTCACCCCTCCACTTT CASTNRQGGNSPLHF
TRBJ2-5 many TRBV5-1 . TGCGCCAGCAGCTTGGTAGTTAGTCCGGAGACCCAGTACTTC CASSLVVSPETQYF
TRBJ2-7 many TRBV7-2 . TGTGCCAGCAGCCGTCCGGGACAACTCGTTGATGAGCAGTACTTC CASSRPGQLVDEQYF
TRBJ1-5 many TRBV20-1 . TGCAGTGCCGTCGACAGTAGGGGCAATCAGCCCCAGCATTTT CSAVDSRGNQPQHF
TRBJ2-7 . TRBV5-6 TRBD2 TGTGCCAGCAGCTTGACAGCGGGAGTTTCCGAGCAGTACTTC CASSLTAGVSEQYF
TRBJ2-1 many TRBV6-1 TRBD2 TGTGCCAGCAGTGAACAGATAGCGGGACTATACAATGAGCAGTTCTTC CASSEQIAGLYNEQFF
TRBJ2-5 . TRBV15 . TGTGCCACCAGCAGAGATCTAAGCGGCCAAGAGACCCAGTACTTC CATSRDLSGQETQYF
TRBJ2-3 many TRBV20-1 TRBD2 TGCAGTGCTACGGGACTAGCGGTTAGCACAGATACGCAGTATTTT CSATGLAVSTDTQYF
TRBJ2-1 many TRBV12-3/TRBV12-4 . TGTGCCAGCAGTTTTCAGGGGTATGCGAATGAGCAGTTCTTC CASSFQGYANEQFF
TRBJ2-2 . TRBV29-1 . TGCAGCGTAGAGATGGGAGGAGCGAACACCGGGGAGCTGTTTTTT CSVEMGGANTGELFF
TRBJ2-5 few TRBV7-8 . TGTGCCAGCAGCTTTTCAGCGTATGGAGAGACCCAGTACTTC CASSFSAYGETQYF
TRBJ2-3 few TRBV2 . TGTGCCGGCCAACTTGACGGGGTCCGATATAAGTATTTT CAGQLDGVRYKYF
TRBJ2-1 many TRBV12-3/TRBV12-4 . TGTGCCAGCAGTTTCGGTCGGGATGAGCAGTTCTTC CASSFGRDEQFF
TRBJ1-5 many TRBV7-9 . TGTGCCAGCAGCTTTCCGGATCAGCCCCAGCATTTT CASSFPDQPQHF
TRBJ2-2 . TRBV20-1 TRBD1 TGCAGTGCTAGAGATCACCGGACAGGGGGAAGGGGGGAGCTGTTTTTT CSARDHRTGGRGELFF
TRBJ1-1 . TRBV20-1 . TGCAGTGCGTCTCACTTGACGCTGAACACTGAAGCTTTCTTT CSASHLTLNTEAFF